This T cell receptor (beta chain) was sequenced for a study of T cell repertoires in cytomegalovirus infection. Only one count was recorded for this clonotype. TCRdb passed the reads through MiXCR, listing each CDR3 protein once. Here the sample spans under 850,000 distinct CDR3 sequences, roughly 35% being singletons. The CDR3 length is 15 residues. The germline CDR1 and CDR2 sequences are LNHDA and SQIVND (reference sequence). Trimming cost V 1 base and J 4 bases, with 13 bases left between them. This sequence was found in a human donor in good health (CMV status not recorded). Some clones in this sample may be carry-over from other donors' samples. The material sequenced was PBMCs. V and J are TRBV19 and TRBJ1-1; possibly TRBD1 for D (5 bases). CDR3 sequence reads: CASSIVAGRVTEAFF. CDR3 bases: TGTGCCAGTAGTATAGTTGCAGGGAGAGTCACTGAAGCTTTCTTT.